A selection of T cell receptor beta chains follows, all from one sample in a study of cytomegalovirus exposure and HLA in healthy donors. Measured with immunoSEQ multiplex PCR; TCRdb has only the in-frame clones, and not every one. The sample shows 120,000 to 150,000 clones, 80% to 90% of them seen only once. The source material was PBMCs. These receptor sequences come from a man aged 18 to 30 in good health and CMV-seropositive. Each CDR3 is given with its conserved first and last residue. Each record gives: clone size, V gene, CDR3 protein. Rows give clone size only sometimes, using once, few, many, or a class for an expanded clone.

many,TRBV6-1,CASSEKQNYGYTF
few,TRBV5-1,CASSLAGGPEAFF
.,TRBV2,CASRLTGNTEAFF
.,TRBV19,CASSMTGLSEAQYF
.,TRBV18,CASSPTGSYNEQFF
once,TRBV7-9,CASSFPPGREEFNEQFF
once,TRBV6-4,CASSRTPWTGELFF
.,TRBV5-1,CASSPGLAIPNEQFF
.,TRBV4-1,CASSPSAADTQYF
.,TRBV4-1,CASSHEGHHLATNEKLFF
once,TRBV5-6,CASSLWQGETQYF
once,TRBV6-1,CASSGRAGTSYEQYF
.,TRBV9,CASSLILTDTQYF
.,TRBV2,CASSADLAPADTQYF
.,TRBV9,CASSVEPTTSTEAFF
few,TRBV28,CASRSGDSPLHF
.,TRBV15,CATSREQGHEKLFF
.,TRBV27,CASSLTYPYEQYF
.,TRBV7-3,CASSFSSGANVLTF
.,TRBV4-1,CASSQMLAGGNEQYF
.,TRBV10-3,CAIRGTTGQPQHF
once,TRBV4-1,CASSHQFLRGLPDEQYF
.,TRBV18,CASSLTSGRSKDTQYF
.,TRBV7-7,CASSQGGSGQETQYF
.,TRBV30,CAWSVKQGGLYGTEAFF
.,TRBV20-1,CSARLEEKLFF
.,TRBV4-1,CASSLGTEQFF
.,TRBV5-6,CASSFRTGPKNTEAFF
once,TRBV4-1,CASSRSGGLDNEQFF
.,TRBV6-5,CASSHREDTQYF
.,TRBV30,CAWRRVTGAGELFF
.,TRBV5-1,CASSLSSSEQFF